A selection of T cell receptor beta chains follows, all from one sample in a study of cytomegalovirus exposure and HLA in healthy donors. Data came from immunoSEQ multiplex PCR; TCRdb stores just in-frame clones and leaves some out. In all, the sample yields more than 45,000 clones. The sample taken for sequencing was PBMCs. These receptors came from a woman aged 40 to 49 in good health and CMV-seronegative. Each CDR3 is given with its conserved first and last residue. The D gene is left open where the match is weak.

j_gene,d_gene,v_gene,CDR3nt,CDR3aa
TRBJ1-1,.,TRBV18,TGTGCCAGCTCCATATTGGCCAAGAGGGACACTGAAGCTTTCTTT,CASSILAKRDTEAFF
TRBJ2-5,TRBD1,TRBV2,TGTGCCAGCAGTAAAGAGGGACAGGGCGGGGAGACCCAGTACTTC,CASSKEGQGGETQYF
TRBJ1-2,TRBD1,TRBV7-2,TGTGCCAGCAGCCCGGACAGGTTTGGCTACACCTTC,CASSPDRFGYTF
TRBJ2-5,TRBD2,TRBV14,TGTGCCAGCACATCGGGGAGGGTAGAGACCCAGTACTTC,CASTSGRVETQYF
TRBJ1-2,TRBD1,TRBV4-1,TGCGCCAGCAGCCAAGGCCCGGACAGGGGAGACTATGGCTACACCTTC,CASSQGPDRGDYGYTF
TRBJ2-7,TRBD1,TRBV13,TGTGCCAGCAGCCCTTGGACAGGGGTCCACGAGCAGTACTTC,CASSPWTGVHEQYF
TRBJ2-5,TRBD1,TRBV28,TGTGCCAGCAGTGGAGGACAGGGGACGCACTTC,CASSGGQGTHF
TRBJ2-3,.,TRBV7-9,TGTGCCAGCAGCGGCACAGGGATGAGCACAGATAAGCAGTATTTT,CASSGTGMSTDKQYF
TRBJ1-3,.,TRBV5-8,TGTGCCAGCAGCTTGCGGGCTCCGGGGGACACCATATATTTT,CASSLRAPGDTIYF
TRBJ2-7,TRBD2,TRBV2,TGTGCCAGCTTGGGTCTAGCGGGAGTCGGGACGGGTGAGCAGTACTTC,CASLGLAGVGTGEQYF
TRBJ2-3,.,TRBV29-1,TGCAGCGGTGAAGATCGGGGTAGCCCCGACGCAGATACGCAGTATTTT,CSGEDRGSPDADTQYF
TRBJ2-2,TRBD1,TRBV19,TGTGCCAGTAGTATGGGAAGGGGGCGCACCGGGGAGCTGTTTTTT,CASSMGRGRTGELFF
TRBJ2-1,.,TRBV15,TGTGCCACCAGCGCCCAGGTAGGTGAGCAGTTCTTC,CATSAQVGEQFF
TRBJ2-2,TRBD1,TRBV6-5,TGTGCCAGCAGTTCCTCGACAGGGATACCCGGGGAGCTGTTTTTT,CASSSSTGIPGELFF
TRBJ2-5,TRBD2,TRBV4-1,TGCGCCAGCAGCCAAGGGACTAGCGGGGACCAAGAGACCCAGTACTTC,CASSQGTSGDQETQYF
TRBJ1-2,.,TRBV7-2,TGTGTCAGCAGCTTAACAGGGAACTATGGCTACACCTTC,CVSSLTGNYGYTF
TRBJ2-3,TRBD2,TRBV6-4,TGTGCCAGCAGTGACTCTGCTACTAGCGGGGGGACAGATACGCAGTATTTT,CASSDSATSGGTDTQYF
TRBJ2-1,TRBD2,TRBV30,TGTGCCGGACTTAGCGGGGCCTACAATGAGCAGTTCTTC,CAGLSGAYNEQFF
TRBJ2-1,TRBD2,TRBV7-2,TGTGCCAGCAGCTTATTCGGCCAGCGGGGGGGTCTTGAGCAGTTCTTC,CASSLFGQRGGLEQFF
TRBJ1-1,TRBD1,TRBV5-1,TGCGCCAGCAGCCCGCAACAGGGGGCGGGAACTGAAGCTTTCTTT,CASSPQQGAGTEAFF
TRBJ2-1,TRBD2,TRBV6-5,TGTGCCAGCAGTCACTCTAGCGGGAATTGGAATGAGCAGTTCTTC,CASSHSSGNWNEQFF
TRBJ2-5,.,TRBV6-6,TGTGCCAGCAGTACGGGACACAGAGAGAACCAGTACTTC,CASSTGHRENQYF
TRBJ1-2,.,TRBV29-1,TGCAGCGTTGAAGTTGGGGGGGTGGGCTACACCTTC,CSVEVGGVGYTF
TRBJ2-3,.,TRBV6-5,TGTGCCAGCAGTTACGGGTTCGGGAGTGGGGATACGCAGTATTTT,CASSYGFGSGDTQYF
TRBJ2-1,TRBD2,TRBV5-6,TGTGCCAGCAGCTCACCGACTAGCCCGAAGTACAATGAGCAGTTCTTC,CASSSPTSPKYNEQFF
TRBJ2-1,TRBD2,TRBV4-1,TGCGCCAGCAGCTCCCGGACTAGCGGGAACGGTGAGCAGTTCTTC,CASSSRTSGNGEQFF
TRBJ1-4,.,TRBV5-1,TGCGCCAGCAGCCGGGGGACTAATGAAAAACTGTTTTTT,CASSRGTNEKLFF
TRBJ1-5,.,TRBV12-5,TGTGCTAGTGGACCTGGGACACCCGGGGCCCGGCCCCAGCATTTT,CASGPGTPGARPQHF
TRBJ2-7,TRBD1,TRBV4-2,TGTGCCAGCAGCCAAACCCCCATCGGCAGGGGGCGGGTCGAGCAGTACTTC,CASSQTPIGRGRVEQYF
TRBJ1-6,.,TRBV4-1,TGCGCCAGCAGCCAAGGCGGGGGCCCCTATAATTCACCCCTCCACTTT,CASSQGGGPYNSPLHF
TRBJ1-5,TRBD1,TRBV5-6,TGTGCCAGCAGCTTGTATCGGGCAGGGGGTGTTCAGCCCCAGCATTTT,CASSLYRAGGVQPQHF
TRBJ1-2,.,TRBV20-1,TGCAGTGCTCCCCGGAGCAACAGGAATACCTTC,CSAPRSNRNTF
TRBJ2-7,.,TRBV4-2,TGTGCCAGCAGCAAAAAACAGATTTCCTACGAGCAGTACTTC,CASSKKQISYEQYF